The clone carrying this T cell receptor beta chain was counted between two and nine times. The CDR3 consists of 12 residues. Trimming removed 4 bases from V and 10 bases from J; junction bases left unmatched: 6. Germline CDR1 is MDHEN and CDR2 is SYDVKM. This sample stems from a study of identical twins. TCRdb redid the calling of the 5' RACE reads with MiXCR, one entry per CDR3 protein. Of 240,000 or so distinct CDR3 sequences listed, roughly 7% are singletons. The same specimen was also included in a second study, on yellow fever vaccine responses in identical twins.

Sequences were obtained from memory (CD45RO+) T cells sorted from blood. This receptor was identified in a woman between 18 and 29 years old in good health. The chain combines TRBV28 with TRBJ1-1; 7 bases line up with TRBD1. CDR3 coding DNA: TGTGCCAGCAGTTACAGGGGCGAGGCAGCTTTCTTT. Translating gives CASSYRGEAAFF.